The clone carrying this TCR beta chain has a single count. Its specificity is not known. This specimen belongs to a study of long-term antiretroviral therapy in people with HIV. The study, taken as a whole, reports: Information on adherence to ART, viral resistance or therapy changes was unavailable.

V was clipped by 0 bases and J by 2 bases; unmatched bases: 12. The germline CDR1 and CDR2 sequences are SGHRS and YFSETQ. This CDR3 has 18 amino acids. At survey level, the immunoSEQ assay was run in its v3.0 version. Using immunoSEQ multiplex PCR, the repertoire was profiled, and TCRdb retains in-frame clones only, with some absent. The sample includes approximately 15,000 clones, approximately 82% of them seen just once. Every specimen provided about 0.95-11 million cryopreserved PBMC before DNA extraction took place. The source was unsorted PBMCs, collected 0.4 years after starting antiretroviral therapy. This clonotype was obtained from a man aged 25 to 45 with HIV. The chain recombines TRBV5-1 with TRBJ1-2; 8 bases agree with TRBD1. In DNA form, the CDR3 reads TGCGCCAGCAGCTTGGTGGCAGGGGGCCTACCCCCAAACTATGGCTACACCTTC. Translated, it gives CASSLVAGGLPPNYGYTF.